The rows below give T cell receptor beta chains drawn from one sample of a study of CD8+CD57+ T cells in acquired aplastic anemia. TCRdb recomputed calls from the reads with MiXCR, one row per CDR3 protein. The sample has around 64,000 distinct CDR3 sequences; over 45% are singletons. Sequenced input: sorted CD4+, CD8+, or CD8+CD57+ T cells (not recorded which) from PBMCs. The receptor set was obtained from a human donor in good health, serving as a control. Both conserved end residues are part of each CDR3. The D gene is left open where the match is weak. Size is omitted from some rows. Given values are once, few, many or a class for expanded clones.

d_call	clone_size	v_call	j_call	cdr3_aa	cdr3_nt
TRBD1	.	TRBV2	TRBJ1-3	CASEDRASTGNTIYF	TGTGCCAGCGAGGACAGGGCGAGTACTGGAAACACCATATATTTT
.	medium-sized	TRBV10-2	TRBJ2-3	CASGPAGTQYF	TGCGCCAGCGGGCCAGCAGGGACGCAGTATTTT
.	.	TRBV2	TRBJ1-6	CASSEWVRTPLHF	TGTGCCAGCAGTGAATGGGTTCGGACACCCCTCCACTTT
.	many	TRBV20-1	TRBJ1-5	CSAREPGQGNQPQHF	TGCAGTGCTAGAGAGCCCGGGCAGGGGAATCAGCCCCAGCATTTT
TRBD2	.	TRBV7-8	TRBJ2-7	CAGGVGLAGTYEQYF	TGTGCCGGCGGCGTGGGACTAGCGGGAACCTACGAGCAGTACTTC
TRBD1	.	TRBV7-9	TRBJ2-7	CAGSDRQGSIHEQYF	TGTGCCGGCAGCGATCGACAGGGGTCGATACACGAGCAGTACTTC
.	.	TRBV25-1	TRBJ1-1	CASSEYLQGQAFF	TGTGCCAGCAGTGAATATTTACAGGGACAAGCTTTCTTT
.	.	TRBV15	TRBJ2-3	CATSGTDTQYF	TGTGCCACCAGCGGTACGGATACGCAGTATTTT
.	.	TRBV7-2	TRBJ1-2	CASSLAGDNYGYTF	TGTGCCAGCAGCTTAGCGGGGGACAACTATGGCTACACCTTC
TRBD2	few	TRBV24-1	TRBJ2-1	CATSTSVGYNEQFF	TGTGCCACCAGTACTAGCGTAGGCTACAATGAGCAGTTCTTC
.	.	TRBV24-1	TRBJ2-2	CATSAPNTGELFF	TGTGCCACCAGTGCACCGAACACCGGGGAGCTGTTTTTT
.	.	TRBV7-9	TRBJ2-1	CASSHSNEQFF	TGTGCCAGCAGCCATAGCAATGAGCAGTTCTTC
.	many	TRBV6-6	TRBJ2-5	CASTHKETQYF	TGTGCCAGCACCCACAAGGAGACCCAGTACTTC
.	many	TRBV12-3/TRBV12-4	TRBJ1-2	CASSLGGLHYGYTF	TGTGCCAGCAGTTTAGGAGGGTTACACTATGGCTACACCTTC
.	.	TRBV19	TRBJ2-7	CASSGRDGREQYF	TGTGCCAGTAGTGGACGGGACGGTCGCGAGCAGTACTTC
.	many	TRBV29-1	TRBJ2-2	CSVYRGLAGAGGELFF	TGCAGCGTTTACAGGGGTTTGGCGGGAGCTGGCGGGGAGCTGTTTTTT
TRBD1	.	TRBV2	TRBJ1-1	CASSLNRGNTEAFF	TGTGCCAGCAGTCTAAACAGGGGGAACACTGAAGCTTTCTTT
.	medium-sized	TRBV29-1	TRBJ2-7	CSVGDGAPYEQYF	TGCAGCGTCGGCGACGGAGCCCCCTACGAGCAGTACTTC
TRBD1	many	TRBV10-3	TRBJ1-3	CAISDVGQGVSGNTIYF	TGTGCCATCAGCGACGTGGGACAGGGAGTCTCTGGAAACACCATATATTTT
.	medium-sized	TRBV25-1	TRBJ1-2	CASNITMGIRGANYGYTF	TGTGCCAGCAATATCACTATGGGGATCCGAGGAGCTAACTATGGCTACACCTTC
.	.	TRBV2	TRBJ2-7	CASKRDSSYEQYF	TGTGCCAGCAAGCGGGACAGCTCCTACGAGCAGTACTTC
.	many	TRBV2	TRBJ1-3	CASSTGRGGNTIYF	TGTGCCAGCAGCACGGGCAGGGGCGGAAACACCATATATTTT
.	.	TRBV25-1	TRBJ1-1	CASSESLGTTNTEAFF	TGTGCCAGCAGTGAATCCCTCGGGACAACGAACACTGAAGCTTTCTTT
.	many	TRBV12-3/TRBV12-4	TRBJ1-5	CASSLDLAGQPQHF	TGTGCCAGCAGTTTGGACCTCGCAGGGCAGCCCCAGCATTTT
TRBD2	.	TRBV29-1	TRBJ2-7	CSVEKRGETTYEQYF	TGCAGCGTTGAGAAGCGGGGAGAGACCACCTACGAGCAGTACTTC
.	.	TRBV6-5	TRBJ2-7	CASSYDAWKSYEQYF	TGTGCCAGCAGTTACGATGCTTGGAAGTCCTACGAGCAGTACTTC
.	.	TRBV20-1	TRBJ1-5	CSALDSNQTQHF	TGCAGTGCTCTGGACAGCAATCAGACCCAGCATTTT
.	once	TRBV5-1	TRBJ2-7	CASSWGVEQYF	TGCGCCAGCAGCTGGGGGGTCGAGCAGTACTTC
.	many	TRBV12-3/TRBV12-4	TRBJ2-1	CASSFELGTAGEQFF	TGTGCCAGCAGTTTCGAGTTGGGGACGGCAGGGGAGCAGTTCTTC
.	medium-sized	TRBV19	TRBJ1-1	CASTDPNTEAFF	TGTGCCAGTACTGACCCTAACACTGAAGCTTTCTTT
.	once	TRBV10-3	TRBJ2-7	CAISEADTVSYEQYF	TGTGCCATCAGTGAGGCCGACACTGTCTCCTACGAGCAGTACTTC
.	.	TRBV5-1	TRBJ2-1	CASSLSVLSYNEQFF	TGCGCCAGCAGCTTGTCGGTTCTCTCCTACAATGAGCAGTTCTTC